This TCR beta chain was observed in a study of blood T cells in healthy people across ages. CDR3 length: 13 residues. Germline-derived CDR1 and CDR2 are SQVTM and ANQGSEA. V shed 4 bases and J shed 1 base, with 9 bases lying between them. Whole-study findings and limits: Considered underestimates were the diversity estimates obtained from one million T cells. Versus aged donors, long-lived donors had higher diversity and more naive CD4+ cells. Per million T cells, the diversity of TCR beta decreased roughly linearly as age advanced.

A J-beta primer mix and a sample-barcoded 5' primer were used in a second PCR of roughly 6 to 11 cycles. TCRdb redid the calling of the 5' RACE reads with MiXCR, one entry per CDR3 protein. The sample includes hundreds of thousands of distinct CDR3 sequences, over 45% of them seen just once. For this clonotype: Its target is not known.

The sequenced material came from blood. The chain joins TRBV29-1 to TRBJ2-3; D gene unclear. The origin of this receptor is a man aged 25 to 45 in good health. The CDR3 sequence is CSVGVWGTDTQYF. Here the CDR3 DNA reads TGCAGCGTTGGCGTATGGGGCACAGATACGCAGTATTTT.